This T cell receptor (beta chain) was captured by sequencing in a study of T cell responses to AZD1222 COVID-19 vaccine. Germline CDR1 reads ENHRY; CDR2 reads SYGVKD. Trimming cost V 6 bases and J 11 bases, with 16 bases left between them. CDR3 size: 12 residues. Libraries were prepared by immunoSEQ multiplex PCR; TCRdb keeps only in-frame clonotypes and omits some of them. The data contain about 150,000 clones, roughly 90% of them singletons. The V gene is TRBV10-3, the J gene TRBJ1-2; D call uncertain. This specimen was peripheral blood, taken 28 days after the second AZD1222 dose. This sequence was found in an adult who received the AZD1222 COVID-19 vaccine. The CDR3 sequence is CAIREDGSRYTF. DNA of the CDR3: TGTGCCATCAGGGAAGACGGTTCTAGGTACACCTTC.